Listed below are T cell receptor beta chains from one sample, sequenced in a study of blood T cells in healthy people across ages. One entry per CDR3 protein, called by TCRdb with MiXCR from the 5' RACE reads. The sample lists more than 800,000 distinct CDR3 sequences, 25% to 30% occurring once. The source material was blood. The receptor source for this set is an elderly woman in good health. Each CDR3 is given with its conserved first and last residue. Fields, in order: V gene, J gene, D gene, CDR3 protein. The D gene is left open where the match is weak.

TRBV2	TRBJ2-3	TRBD1	CASGKTGTGLLDTQYF
TRBV20-1	TRBJ1-1	-	CSASEITGRTEAFF
TRBV11-2	TRBJ1-5	-	CASSLGGRNLPQHF
TRBV27	TRBJ1-1	TRBD1	CASTSDRGRSEAFF
TRBV20-1	TRBJ1-5	-	CSARQTSSHSQHF
TRBV12-3/TRBV12-4	TRBJ2-3	-	CASRTSRVSTDTQYF
TRBV2	TRBJ1-2	-	CASTQDGLVVGYTF
TRBV18	TRBJ2-3	-	CASSPQGVHTDTQYF
TRBV4-3	TRBJ2-5	-	CASSQDPQTAQYF
TRBV2	-	TRBD2	CASSAWGLAESYNEQYF
TRBV19	TRBJ1-2	TRBD1	CATQRVDRGSGYTF
TRBV28	TRBJ2-3	-	CASSLRKDTDTQYF
TRBV19	TRBJ2-2	-	CASSIGGSTGELFF
TRBV30	TRBJ2-1	-	CAWRIGDEQFF
TRBV7-9	TRBJ1-4	TRBD1	CASSLGPGGQGEKLFF
TRBV11-2	TRBJ2-5	-	CASSLVGPRLGETQYF
TRBV20-1	TRBJ1-4	TRBD1	CSARPAGGTEKLFF
TRBV7-2	TRBJ2-1	TRBD2	CASSPGGDWEQFF
TRBV6-5	TRBJ2-6	-	CASSYSGGQGANVLTF
TRBV7-2	TRBJ2-5	TRBD1	CASSFAGQGETQYF
TRBV9	TRBJ2-1	-	CASSVAGLTYNEQFF
TRBV3-1	TRBJ2-5	-	CASSHGQPGNEQYF
TRBV7-2	TRBJ1-1	-	CASRGGTRRNTEAFF
TRBV20-1	TRBJ2-4	TRBD1	CSFSGGQKKEQYF
TRBV28	TRBJ1-1	TRBD1	CASREISDRVSPEAFF
TRBV28	TRBJ2-7	TRBD1	CASSPTRTGAYEQYF
TRBV7-8	TRBJ2-5	-	CASSLAYARVQETQYF
TRBV6-1	TRBJ1-2	-	CASSEADTGLHGGGYTF
TRBV29-1	TRBJ2-7	TRBD2	CSGVLAGATYEQYF
TRBV4-3	TRBJ1-2	-	CASSQEVWGRGYTF
TRBV2	TRBJ1-1	TRBD1	CASSARQGRTEAFF
TRBV27	TRBJ1-2	-	CASSLTAINYGYTF